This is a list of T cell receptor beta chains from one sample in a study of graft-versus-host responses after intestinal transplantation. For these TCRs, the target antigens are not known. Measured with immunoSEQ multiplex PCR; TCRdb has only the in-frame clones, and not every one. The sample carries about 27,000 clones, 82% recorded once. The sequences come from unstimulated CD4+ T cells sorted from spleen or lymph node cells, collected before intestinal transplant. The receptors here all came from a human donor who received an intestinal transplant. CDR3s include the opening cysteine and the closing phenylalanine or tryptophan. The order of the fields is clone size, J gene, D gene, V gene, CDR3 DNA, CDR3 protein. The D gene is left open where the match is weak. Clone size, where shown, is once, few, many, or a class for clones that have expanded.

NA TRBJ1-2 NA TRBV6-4 TGTGCCAGCAGTCGGGGGGCGAGCTATGGCTACACCTTC CASSRGASYGYTF
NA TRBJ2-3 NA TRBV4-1 TGCGCCAGCAAAGCCAGTGGTACAGATACGCAGTATTTT CASKASGTDTQYF
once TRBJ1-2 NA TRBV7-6 TGTGCCAGCAGCTTAGATTTGGGCGAGCACTATGGCTACACCTTC CASSLDLGEHYGYTF
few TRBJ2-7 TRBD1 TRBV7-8 TGTGCCAGCAGCATCAGACAGGGGGCCTACGAGCAGTACTTC CASSIRQGAYEQYF
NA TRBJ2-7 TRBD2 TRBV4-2 TGTGCCAGCAGCCAAATTGGACTAGCGGGTTACGAGCAGTACTTC CASSQIGLAGYEQYF
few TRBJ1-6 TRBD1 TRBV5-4 TGTGCCAGCAGCTTGGGACAGGGGATGGGTTATTCACCCCTCCACTTT CASSLGQGMGYSPLHF
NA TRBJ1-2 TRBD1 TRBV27 TGTGCCAGCAGTTTATTGGGCCCCGGGACAGCGAGTTTTGGCTACACCTTC CASSLLGPGTASFGYTF
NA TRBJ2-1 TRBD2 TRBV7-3 TGTGCCAGCAGCTTGACTAGCGGGGGGGCATATGAGCAGTTCTTC CASSLTSGGAYEQFF
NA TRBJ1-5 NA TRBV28 TGTGCCAGCAGTTTCATGGGGGGCTATCAGCCCCAGCATTTT CASSFMGGYQPQHF
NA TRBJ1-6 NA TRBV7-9 TGTGCCAGCAGCCCCGAACTCAGGGAATGGGATATAAATTCACCCCTCCACTTT CASSPELREWDINSPLHF
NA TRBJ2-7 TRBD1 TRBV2 TGTGCCAGCAAGCAGACAGGGGGCGGCTACGAGCAGTACTTC CASKQTGGGYEQYF
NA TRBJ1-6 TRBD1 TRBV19 TGTGCCAGTAGTCTTGGGACAGGGAGGAATAATTCACCCCTCCACTTT CASSLGTGRNNSPLHF
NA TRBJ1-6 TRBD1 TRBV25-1 TGTGCCAGCAGTGAATGGGGACAGGAAAATTCACCCCTCCACTTT CASSEWGQENSPLHF
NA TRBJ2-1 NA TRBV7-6 TGTGCCAGCAGCTCTGAAGGGGAGCAGTTCTTC CASSSEGEQFF
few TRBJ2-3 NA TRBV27 TGTGCCAGCAGTTTAAGGGGGACAGATACGCAGTATTTT CASSLRGTDTQYF
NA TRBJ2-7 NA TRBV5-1 TGCGCCAGCAGCTTGGGGGTTCTAGGCCCTGAGCAGTACTTC CASSLGVLGPEQYF
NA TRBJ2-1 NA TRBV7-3 TGTGCCAGCAGCTCCTCCTCCCGGGCCGGTATTCAGTTCTTC CASSSSSRAGIQFF
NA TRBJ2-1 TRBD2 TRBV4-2 TGTGCCAGCAGCCAAGTCTGGGCAGCGGGAGGGCCCGTCTCCTACAATGAGCAGTTCTTC CASSQVWAAGGPVSYNEQFF
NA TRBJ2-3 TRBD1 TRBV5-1 TGCGCCAGCAGCCGACAGGGGGCTAGCACAGATACGCAGTATTTT CASSRQGASTDTQYF
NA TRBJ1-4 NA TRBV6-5 TGTGCCAGCAGTGAAGCGGACGTATTATCTACCTATTTT CASSEADVLSTYF
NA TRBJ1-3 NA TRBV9 TGTGCCAGCAGCGTAACCGGAAACACCATATATTTT CASSVTGNTIYF
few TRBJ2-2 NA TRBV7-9 TGTGCCAGCAGCCGGGGACTTGTTAACACCGGGGAGCTGTTTTTT CASSRGLVNTGELFF
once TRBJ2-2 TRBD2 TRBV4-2 TGTGCCAGCAGCCAAGGGAGCGGGATAATCGGGGAGCTGTTTTTT CASSQGSGIIGELFF
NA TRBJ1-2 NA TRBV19 TGTGCCAGTAGTATAGGACCGGGACAAAGCTATGGCTACACCTTC CASSIGPGQSYGYTF
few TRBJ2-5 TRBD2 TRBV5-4 TGTGCCAGCAGCTTGCCAACGGGGGGAATCGAGACCCAGTACTTC CASSLPTGGIETQYF
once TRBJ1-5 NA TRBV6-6 TGTGCCAGCAGTTACTTCGGAATCGATCAGCCCCAGCATTTT CASSYFGIDQPQHF
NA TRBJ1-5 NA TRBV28 TGTGCCAGCCAAGGGGTCCAGGGGTCGGGTTATAGCAATCAGCCCCAGCATTTT CASQGVQGSGYSNQPQHF
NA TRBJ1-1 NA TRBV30 TGTGCCTGGAGTGTCGGGGGCTTGAACACTGAAGCTTTCTTT CAWSVGGLNTEAFF
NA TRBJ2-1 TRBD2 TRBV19 TGTGCCAGTAGTTCGGGGGAGGGCTACAATGAGCAGTTCTTC CASSSGEGYNEQFF
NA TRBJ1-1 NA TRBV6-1 TGTGCCAGCAGTGGCAGAAGGGGTAGGGTGAACACTGAAGCTTTCTTT CASSGRRGRVNTEAFF
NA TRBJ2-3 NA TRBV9 TGTGCCAGCAGCGTAGGGCGGGCTAGCACAGATACGCAGTATTTT CASSVGRASTDTQYF
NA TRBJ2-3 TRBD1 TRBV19 TGTGCCAGTAGTCCACAGGGGAAACGCACAGATACGCAGTATTTT CASSPQGKRTDTQYF
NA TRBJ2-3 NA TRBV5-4 TGTGCCAGCAGCTTGGACGTGGGGGGTCTCCGCACAGATACGCAGTATTTT CASSLDVGGLRTDTQYF
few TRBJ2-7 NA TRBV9 TGTGCCAGCAGCGCCACGTCGGTTGGGGGCCCCCCCTACGAGCAGTACTTC CASSATSVGGPPYEQYF
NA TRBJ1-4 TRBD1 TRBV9 TGTGCCAGCAGCGTAACAGGGGAAGAAAAACTGTTTTTT CASSVTGEEKLFF
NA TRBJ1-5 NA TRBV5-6 TGTGCCAGCAGCTTGGCACAGGGCCAGCCCCAGCATTTT CASSLAQGQPQHF
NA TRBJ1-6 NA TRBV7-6 TGTGCCAGCAGCCCTTTTCCCCAGACCTATAATTCACCCCTCCACTTT CASSPFPQTYNSPLHF
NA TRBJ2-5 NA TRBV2 TGTGCCAGCAGTGAAGAAGAGACCCAGTACTTC CASSEEETQYF
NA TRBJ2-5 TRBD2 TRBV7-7 TGTGCCAGCAGCCCACTAGCGTTTACCCAGTACTTC CASSPLAFTQYF
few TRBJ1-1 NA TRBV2 TGTGCCAGCAGTGAGGAGATAAGCACTGAAGCTTTCTTT CASSEEISTEAFF
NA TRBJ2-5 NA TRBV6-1 TGTGCCAGCAGTGCCAACCCGACCTGGGGGGAGACCCAGTACTTC CASSANPTWGETQYF
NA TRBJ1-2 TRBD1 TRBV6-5 TGTGCCAGCAGTTACAGGGACAGGCCTAACTATGGCTACACCTTC CASSYRDRPNYGYTF
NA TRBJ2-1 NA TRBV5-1 TGCGCCAGCAGCTTGTACAATGAGCAGTTCTTC CASSLYNEQFF
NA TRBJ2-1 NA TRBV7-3 TGTGCCAGCAGCTTAATGGGACTCCTTCGGTGGAGGGACAACCAGGGGGGTATCGAGCAGTTCTTC CASSLMGLLRWRDNQGGIEQFF
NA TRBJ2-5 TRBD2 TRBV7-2 TGTGCCAGCAGCCTACCGGGACTAGCGGGAGCCCAAGAGACCCAGTACTTC CASSLPGLAGAQETQYF
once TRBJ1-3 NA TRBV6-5 TGTGCCAGCAGGGCAGAGCGGATCTCTGGAAACACCATATATTTT CASRAERISGNTIYF
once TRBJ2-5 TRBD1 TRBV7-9 TGTGCCAGCAGCCCCCGACAGGGAGAGACCCAGTACTTC CASSPRQGETQYF
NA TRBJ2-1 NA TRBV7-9 TGTGCCAGCAGCTTTTTTAGGGGTCTTCTCTACAATGAGCAGTTCTTC CASSFFRGLLYNEQFF
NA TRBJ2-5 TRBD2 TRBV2 TGTGCCAGCAGTGAGCGGGAGTACCAAGAGACCCAGTACTTC CASSEREYQETQYF
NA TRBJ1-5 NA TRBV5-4 TGTGCCAGCAGCTTGGCCAGCAATCAGCCCCAGCATTTT CASSLASNQPQHF
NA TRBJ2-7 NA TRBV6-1 TGTGCCAGCACCGAAGAGGGACCCCAGTACTTC CASTEEGPQYF
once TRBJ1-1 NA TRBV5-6 TGTGCCAGCAGCTTGACCGACGGATTGAACACTGAAGCTTTCTTT CASSLTDGLNTEAFF
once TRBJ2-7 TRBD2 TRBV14 TGTGCCAGCAGCCAAGTGCCTAGCGGGAGACCCGCCTACGAGCAGTACTTC CASSQVPSGRPAYEQYF